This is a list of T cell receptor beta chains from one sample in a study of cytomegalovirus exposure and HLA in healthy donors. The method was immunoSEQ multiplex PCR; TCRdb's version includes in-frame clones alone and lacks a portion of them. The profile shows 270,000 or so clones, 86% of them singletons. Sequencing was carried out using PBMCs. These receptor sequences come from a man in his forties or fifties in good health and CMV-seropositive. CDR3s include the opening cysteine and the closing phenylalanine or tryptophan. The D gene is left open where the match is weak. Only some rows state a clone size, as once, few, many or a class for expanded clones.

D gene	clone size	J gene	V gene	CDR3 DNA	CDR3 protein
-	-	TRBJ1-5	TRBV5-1	TGCGCCAGCAGTCTACAGGGTTTGAATCAGCCCCAGCATTTT	CASSLQGLNQPQHF
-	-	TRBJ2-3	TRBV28	TGTGCCAGCAGTCTATCCGACCAGGGACTTAGCACAGATACGCAGTATTTT	CASSLSDQGLSTDTQYF
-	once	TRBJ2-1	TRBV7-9	TGTGCCAGCAGCTTAAAGGACATAGACAATGAGCAGTTCTTC	CASSLKDIDNEQFF
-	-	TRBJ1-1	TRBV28	TGTGCCAGCAGTTTGGACGGGGTGAACACTGAAGCTTTCTTT	CASSLDGVNTEAFF
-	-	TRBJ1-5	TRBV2	TGTGCCAGCAGTGCCCCTATCAATCAGCCCCAGCATTTT	CASSAPINQPQHF
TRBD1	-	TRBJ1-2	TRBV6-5	TGTGCCAGCAGTACCGGGACAGGGAACTATGGCTACACCTTC	CASSTGTGNYGYTF
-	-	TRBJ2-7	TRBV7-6	TGTGCCAGCAGCCCCGAGGCAGGGGCCCCCTACGAGCAGTACTTC	CASSPEAGAPYEQYF
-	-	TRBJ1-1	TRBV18	TGTGCCAGCTCACGAACGACAGAGAACACTGAAGCTTTCTTT	CASSRTTENTEAFF
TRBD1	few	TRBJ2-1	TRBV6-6	TGTGCCAGCAACGAACAGGGGGCTAGGCGCTACAATGAGCAGTTCTTC	CASNEQGARRYNEQFF
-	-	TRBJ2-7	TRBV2	TGTGCCAGCAGGGGGCAGGGGGAGCAGTACTTC	CASRGQGEQYF
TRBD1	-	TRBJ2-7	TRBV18	TGTGCCAGCTCCCGGGACAGCCTAATCTACGAGCAGTACTTC	CASSRDSLIYEQYF
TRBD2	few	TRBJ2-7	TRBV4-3	TGCGCCAGCAGCCAAGCTAGCGGGAGGTCCTACGAGCAGTACTTC	CASSQASGRSYEQYF
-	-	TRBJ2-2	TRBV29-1	TGCAGCGTTGATCCCCCCGGGACTTTGAACACCGGGGAGCTGTTTTTT	CSVDPPGTLNTGELFF
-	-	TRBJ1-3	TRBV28	TGTGCCAGCAGTTTAGTACAGAGCTCTGGAAACACCATATATTTT	CASSLVQSSGNTIYF
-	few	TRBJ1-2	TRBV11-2	TGTGCCAGCAGCTTAGGGCAAAACTATGGCTACACCTTC	CASSLGQNYGYTF
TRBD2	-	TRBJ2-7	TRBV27	TGTGCCAGCAGTTGGGCTAGCGGCTCCTACGAGCAGTACTTC	CASSWASGSYEQYF
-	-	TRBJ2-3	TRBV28	TGTGCCAGCAGCCTCAGCACAGATACGCAGTATTTT	CASSLSTDTQYF
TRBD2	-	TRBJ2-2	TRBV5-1	TGCGCCAGCAGCCTACCGAGGACTAGCGGGAGTTCCCCCGGGGAGCTGTTTTTT	CASSLPRTSGSSPGELFF
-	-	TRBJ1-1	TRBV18	TGTGCCAGCTCACCACGGGCAGGAAACACTGAAGCTTTCTTT	CASSPRAGNTEAFF
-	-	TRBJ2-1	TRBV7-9	TGTTCCAGCAGCTTAGAGACTGCTCCTTTCAATGAGCAGTTCTTC	CSSSLETAPFNEQFF